A selection of T cell receptor beta chains follows, all from one sample in a study of blood T cell repertoires in COVID-19. TCRdb's copy holds only in-frame clones and misses some; the assay was immunoSEQ multiplex PCR. The table records 60,000 to 80,000 clones, around 89% of them present only once. The specimen was peripheral blood. The receptors originated from a man in his sixties with acute or convalescent COVID-19. Each CDR3 is given with its conserved first and last residue. Fields, in order: J gene, V gene, clone size, D gene, CDR3 DNA, CDR3 protein. The D gene is left open where the match is weak. Only part of the rows carry a size: once, few, many, or a class if the clone is expanded.

>TRBJ1-5|TRBV10-3|.|.
TGTGCCATCAGCCGAGCTAGCAATCAGCCCCAGCATTTT
CAISRASNQPQHF
>TRBJ2-1|TRBV9|.|TRBD1
TGTGCCAGCAGCACAGGACAGGGGTGGAATGAGCAGTTCTTC
CASSTGQGWNEQFF
>TRBJ2-7|TRBV30|once|.
TGTGCCTGGAGTCCTGAGTTGGGGCGCGAGCAGTACTTC
CAWSPELGREQYF
>TRBJ1-2|TRBV7-8|.|.
TGTGCCAGCAGCTTACTCCCGGACAAATCTGGCTACACCTTC
CASSLLPDKSGYTF
>TRBJ1-3|TRBV9|few|.
TGTGCCAGCAGCGTAGGTCGGGGGTACGGAAACACCATATATTTT
CASSVGRGYGNTIYF
>TRBJ2-7|TRBV5-6|.|TRBD2
TGTGCCAGCAGCATTAGCGGGAGAAGGAGCGAGCAGTACTTC
CASSISGRRSEQYF
>TRBJ1-4|TRBV5-1|.|.
TGCGCCAGCAGCTTGGGGGCAGGGGCCTTTGCAACTAATGAAAAACTGTTTTTT
CASSLGAGAFATNEKLFF
>TRBJ1-5|TRBV2|.|.
TGTGCCAGCAGTGACAGACATAGCAATCAGCCCCAGCATTTT
CASSDRHSNQPQHF
>TRBJ2-2|TRBV3-1/TRBV3-2|.|.
TGTGCCAGCAGCCGGACAACCGGGGAGCTGTTTTTT
CASSRTTGELFF
>TRBJ1-2|TRBV30|few|TRBD1
TGTGCCTGCGCGACAGGGAGTAACTATGGCTACACCTTC
CACATGSNYGYTF
>TRBJ1-6|TRBV5-6|few|TRBD1
TGTGCCAGCAGCTCCGGGACAGGGGCCTATAATTCACCCCTCCACTTT
CASSSGTGAYNSPLHF
>TRBJ2-7|TRBV5-6|.|TRBD2
TGTGCCAGCAGAAGGGGCGGGAGGGCCTCCGAGCAGTACTTC
CASRRGGRASEQYF